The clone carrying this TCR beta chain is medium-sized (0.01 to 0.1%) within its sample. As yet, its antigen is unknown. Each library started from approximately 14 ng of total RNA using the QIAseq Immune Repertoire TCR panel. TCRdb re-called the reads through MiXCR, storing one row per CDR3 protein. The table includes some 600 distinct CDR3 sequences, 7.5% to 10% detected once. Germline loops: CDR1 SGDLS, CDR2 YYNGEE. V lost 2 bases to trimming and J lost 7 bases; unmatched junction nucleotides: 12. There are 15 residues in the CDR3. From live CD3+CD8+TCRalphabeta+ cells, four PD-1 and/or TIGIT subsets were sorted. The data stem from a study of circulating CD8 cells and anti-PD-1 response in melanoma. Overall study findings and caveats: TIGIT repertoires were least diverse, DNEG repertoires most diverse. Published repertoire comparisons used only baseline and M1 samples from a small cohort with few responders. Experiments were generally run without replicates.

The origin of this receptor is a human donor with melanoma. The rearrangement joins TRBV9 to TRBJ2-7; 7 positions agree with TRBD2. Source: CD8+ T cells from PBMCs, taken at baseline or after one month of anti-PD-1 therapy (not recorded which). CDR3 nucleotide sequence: TGTGCCAGCAGCGTGGTTAGCGGGCTGGCTGGGGAGCAGTACTTC. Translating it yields CASSVVSGLAGEQYF.